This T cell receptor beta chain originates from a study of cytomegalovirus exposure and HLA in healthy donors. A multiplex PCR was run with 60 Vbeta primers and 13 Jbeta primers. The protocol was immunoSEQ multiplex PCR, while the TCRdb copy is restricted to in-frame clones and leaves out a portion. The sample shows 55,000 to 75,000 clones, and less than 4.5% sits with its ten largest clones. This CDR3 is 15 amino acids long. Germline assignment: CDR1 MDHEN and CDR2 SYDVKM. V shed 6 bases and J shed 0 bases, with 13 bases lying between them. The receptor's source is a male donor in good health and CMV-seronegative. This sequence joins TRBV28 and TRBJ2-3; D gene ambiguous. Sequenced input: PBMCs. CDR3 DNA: TGTGCCAGCAGACCCGCAGGATTGAGCACAGATACGCAGTATTTT. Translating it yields CASRPAGLSTDTQYF.